The present T cell receptor beta chain was sequenced within a study of post-analysis software for immune sequencing data. About this clonotype itself: The antigen remains undetermined.

Overall study results and limits: A significant reduction in normalized Chao1 diversity was observed in multiple sclerosis patients versus controls.

Incorporated into the TCR beta cDNA libraries were unique molecular identifiers, which served to reduce PCR and sequencing biases. Via MiXCR, TCRdb re-called the PCR reads, giving one row per CDR3 protein. The data show roughly 800,000 distinct CDR3 sequences, approximately 53% seen once. Material for sequencing was blood. This sequence originates from a girl aged 5 to 17 with multiple sclerosis.

CDR3 sequence: CSAILGELNTEAFF. The CDR3 DNA reads as TGCAGTGCTATTCTAGGGGAGTTGAACACTGAAGCTTTCTTT. The chain employs TRBV20-1 and TRBJ1-1, with D possibly matching TRBD1 (5 bases). This CDR3 spans 14 amino acids. Trimming left V 4 bases short and J 0 bases short, with 12 bases between. Germline V gene data show CDR1 as DFQATT and CDR2 as SNEGSKA (reference sequence).